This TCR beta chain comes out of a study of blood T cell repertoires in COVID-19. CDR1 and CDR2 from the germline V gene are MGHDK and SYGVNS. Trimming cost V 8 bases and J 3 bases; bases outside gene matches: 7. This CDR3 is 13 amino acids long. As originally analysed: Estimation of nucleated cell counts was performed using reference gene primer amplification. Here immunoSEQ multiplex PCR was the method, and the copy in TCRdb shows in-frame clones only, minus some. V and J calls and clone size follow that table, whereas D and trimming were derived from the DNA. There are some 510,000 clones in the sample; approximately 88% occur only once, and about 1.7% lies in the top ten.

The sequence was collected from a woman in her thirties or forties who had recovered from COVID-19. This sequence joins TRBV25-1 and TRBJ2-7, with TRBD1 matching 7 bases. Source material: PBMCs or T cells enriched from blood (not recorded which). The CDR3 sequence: CASGPGQSYEQYF. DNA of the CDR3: TGTGCCAGCGGACCGGGACAGAGCTACGAGCAGTACTTC.